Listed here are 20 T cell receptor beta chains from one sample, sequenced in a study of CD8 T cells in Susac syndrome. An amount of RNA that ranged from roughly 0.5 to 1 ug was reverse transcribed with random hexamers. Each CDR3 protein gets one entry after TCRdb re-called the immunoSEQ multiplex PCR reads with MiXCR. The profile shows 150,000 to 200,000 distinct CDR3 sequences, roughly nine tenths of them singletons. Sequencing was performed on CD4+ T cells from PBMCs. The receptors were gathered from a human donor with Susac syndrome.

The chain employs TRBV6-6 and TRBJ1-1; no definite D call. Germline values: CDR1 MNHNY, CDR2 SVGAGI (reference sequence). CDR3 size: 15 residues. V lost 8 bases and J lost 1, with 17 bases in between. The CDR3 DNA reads TGTGCCAGCCTTCTGGGCAGTGCGGCGAACACTGAAGCTTTCTTT. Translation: CASLLGSAANTEAFF.

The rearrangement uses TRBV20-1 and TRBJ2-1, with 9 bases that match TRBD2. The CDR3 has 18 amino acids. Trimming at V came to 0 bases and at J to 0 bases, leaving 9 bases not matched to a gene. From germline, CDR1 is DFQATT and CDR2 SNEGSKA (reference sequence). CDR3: CSARDIKSGGSSYNEQFF. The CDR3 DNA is TGCAGTGCTAGAGATATTAAAAGCGGGGGGAGCTCCTACAATGAGCAGTTCTTC.

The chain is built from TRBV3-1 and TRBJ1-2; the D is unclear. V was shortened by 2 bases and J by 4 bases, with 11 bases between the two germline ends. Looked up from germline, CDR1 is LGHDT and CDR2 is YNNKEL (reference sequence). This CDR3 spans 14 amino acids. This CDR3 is CASSQQLKSYGYTF. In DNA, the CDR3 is TGTGCCAGCAGCCAACAGCTGAAGAGCTATGGCTACACCTTC.

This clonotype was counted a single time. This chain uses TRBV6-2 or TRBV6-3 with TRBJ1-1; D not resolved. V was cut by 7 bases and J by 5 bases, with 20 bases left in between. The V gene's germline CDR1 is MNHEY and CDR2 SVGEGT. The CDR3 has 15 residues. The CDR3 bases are TGTGCCAGCACCCCGCCTGGAAGGGCTGTTACTGAAGCTTTCTTT. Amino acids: CASTPPGRAVTEAFF.

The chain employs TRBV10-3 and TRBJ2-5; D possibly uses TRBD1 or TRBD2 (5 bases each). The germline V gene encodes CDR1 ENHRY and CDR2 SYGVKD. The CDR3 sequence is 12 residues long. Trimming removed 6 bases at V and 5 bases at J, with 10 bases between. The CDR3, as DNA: TGTGCCATCAGGGGGACCGGGGAGACCCAGTACTTC. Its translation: CAIRGTGETQYF.

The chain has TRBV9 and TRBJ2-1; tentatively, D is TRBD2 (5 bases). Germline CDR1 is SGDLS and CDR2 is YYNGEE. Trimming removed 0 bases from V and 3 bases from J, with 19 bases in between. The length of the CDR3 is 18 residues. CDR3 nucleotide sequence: TGTGCCAGCAGCGTAGCTACAGAGGGAGTGTCTGACTACAATGAGCAGTTCTTC. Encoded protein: CASSVATEGVSDYNEQFF.

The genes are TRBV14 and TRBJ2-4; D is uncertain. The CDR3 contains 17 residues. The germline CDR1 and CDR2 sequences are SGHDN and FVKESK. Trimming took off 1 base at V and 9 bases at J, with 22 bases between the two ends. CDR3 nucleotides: TGTGCCAGCAGCCAAGGGGCCGTGGGTCTAATGCCGACCATTCAGTACTTC. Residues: CASSQGAVGLMPTIQYF.

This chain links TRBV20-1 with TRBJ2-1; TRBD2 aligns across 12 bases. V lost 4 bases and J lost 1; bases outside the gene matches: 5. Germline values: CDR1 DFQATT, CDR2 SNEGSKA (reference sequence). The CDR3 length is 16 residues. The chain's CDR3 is CSATSGGAQSYNEQFF. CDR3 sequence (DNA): TGCAGTGCTACTAGCGGGGGGGCCCAGTCCTACAATGAGCAGTTCTTC.

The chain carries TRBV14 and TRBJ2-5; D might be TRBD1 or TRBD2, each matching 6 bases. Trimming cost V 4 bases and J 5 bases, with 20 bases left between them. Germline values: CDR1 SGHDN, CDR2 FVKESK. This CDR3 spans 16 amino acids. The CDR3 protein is CASSLVTSKRGETQYF. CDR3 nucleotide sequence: TGTGCCAGCAGCCTCGTAACTAGCAAGAGGGGGGAGACCCAGTACTTC.

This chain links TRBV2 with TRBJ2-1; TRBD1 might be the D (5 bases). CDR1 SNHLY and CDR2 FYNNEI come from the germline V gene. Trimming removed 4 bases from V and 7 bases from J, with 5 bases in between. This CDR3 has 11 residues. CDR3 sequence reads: CASSGQNEQFF. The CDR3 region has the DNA TGTGCCAGCAGTGGACAGAATGAGCAGTTCTTC.

The CDR3 is CSASQGPYNQPQHF. DNA of the CDR3: TGCAGTGCTAGTCAGGGGCCCTACAATCAGCCCCAGCATTTT. V gene TRBV20-1 combines with J gene TRBJ1-5; possibly TRBD1 for D (6 bases). The V gene's germline CDR1 is DFQATT and CDR2 SNEGSKA (reference sequence). The V and J ends lost 3 bases and 3 bases respectively, with 12 bases between them. The CDR3 spans 14 residues.

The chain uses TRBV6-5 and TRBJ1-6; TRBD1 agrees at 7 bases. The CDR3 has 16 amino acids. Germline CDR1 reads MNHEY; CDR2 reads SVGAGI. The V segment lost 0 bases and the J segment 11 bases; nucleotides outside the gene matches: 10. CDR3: CASSYSPTGSFAPLHF. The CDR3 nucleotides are TGTGCCAGCAGTTACTCCCCGACAGGGTCCTTCGCACCCCTCCACTTT.

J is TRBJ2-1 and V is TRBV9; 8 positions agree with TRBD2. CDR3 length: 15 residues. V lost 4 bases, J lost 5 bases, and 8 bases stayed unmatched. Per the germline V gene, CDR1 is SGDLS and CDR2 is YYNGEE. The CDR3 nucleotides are TGTGCCAGCAGCTTGGCAGCGGGAGTAGACAATGAGCAGTTCTTC. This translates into CASSLAAGVDNEQFF.

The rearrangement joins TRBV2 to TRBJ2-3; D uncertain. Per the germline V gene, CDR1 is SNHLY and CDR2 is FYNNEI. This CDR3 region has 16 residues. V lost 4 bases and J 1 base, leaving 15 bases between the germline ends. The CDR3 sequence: CASSGGGGRRTDTQYF. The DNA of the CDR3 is TGTGCCAGCAGTGGTGGCGGCGGCAGGCGCACAGATACGCAGTATTTT.

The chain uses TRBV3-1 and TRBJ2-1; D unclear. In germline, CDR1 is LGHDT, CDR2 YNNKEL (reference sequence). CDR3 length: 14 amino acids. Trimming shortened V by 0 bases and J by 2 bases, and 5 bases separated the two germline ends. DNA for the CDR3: TGTGCCAGCAGCCAAGATGGTGCCTACAATGAGCAGTTCTTC. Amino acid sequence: CASSQDGAYNEQFF.

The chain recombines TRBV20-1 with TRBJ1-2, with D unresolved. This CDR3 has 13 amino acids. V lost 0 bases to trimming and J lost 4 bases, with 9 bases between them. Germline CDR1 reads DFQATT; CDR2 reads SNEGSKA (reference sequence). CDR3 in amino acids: CSARDDQSYGYTF. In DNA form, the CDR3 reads TGCAGTGCTAGAGATGACCAGAGCTATGGCTACACCTTC.

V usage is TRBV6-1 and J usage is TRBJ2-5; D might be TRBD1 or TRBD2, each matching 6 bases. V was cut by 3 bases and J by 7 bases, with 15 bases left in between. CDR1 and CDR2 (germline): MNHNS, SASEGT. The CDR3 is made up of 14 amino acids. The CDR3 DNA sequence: TGTGCCAGCAGTGATATACAGGGACTGGGGACCCAGTACTTC. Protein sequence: CASSDIQGLGTQYF.

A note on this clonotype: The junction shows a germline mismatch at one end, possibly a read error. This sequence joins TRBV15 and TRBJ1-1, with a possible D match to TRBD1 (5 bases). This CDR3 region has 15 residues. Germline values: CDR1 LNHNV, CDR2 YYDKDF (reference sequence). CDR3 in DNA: TGTGCCACCAGCAGAGGGGAGGGGAGAGAGGCTGAAGTTTTCTTT. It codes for CATSRGEGREAEVFF. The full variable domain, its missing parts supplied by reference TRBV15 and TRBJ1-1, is DAMVIQNPRYQVTQFGKPVTLSCSQTLNHNVMYWYQQKSSQAPKLLFHYYDKDFNNEADTPDNFQSRRPNTSFCFLDIRSPGLGDTAMYLCATSRGEGREAEVFFGQGTRLTVV.

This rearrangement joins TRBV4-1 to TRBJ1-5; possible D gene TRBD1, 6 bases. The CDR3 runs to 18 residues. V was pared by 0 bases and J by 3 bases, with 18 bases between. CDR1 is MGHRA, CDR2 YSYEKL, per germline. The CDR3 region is CASSQDWRTATNNQPQHF. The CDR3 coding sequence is TGCGCCAGCAGCCAAGATTGGAGGACAGCTACTAACAATCAGCCCCAGCATTTT.

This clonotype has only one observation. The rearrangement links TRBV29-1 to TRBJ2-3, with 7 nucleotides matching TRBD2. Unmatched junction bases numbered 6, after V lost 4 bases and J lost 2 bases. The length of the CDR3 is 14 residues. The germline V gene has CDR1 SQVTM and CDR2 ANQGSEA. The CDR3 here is CSVVAGVTTDTQYF. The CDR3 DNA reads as TGCAGCGTTGTCGCGGGGGTTACCACAGATACGCAGTATTTT.